This TCR beta chain originates from a study of post-analysis software for immune sequencing data (dated by TCRdb to between 2015 and 2017). With regard to the full study: Relapsing-remitting, secondary progressive and progressive-relapsing multiple sclerosis were recorded as disease courses, and subtype annotation was lacking for some patients. A subset of samples was prepared in parallel using single-end sample barcoding, then pooled and co-amplified after Illumina adapter ligation. The patient repertoires were compared against some twelve previously published healthy control repertoires obtained from donors aged roughly 6 to 25 years.

As regards this clonotype: There is no known antigen for this receptor. The sample holds no much larger clone one base away, and base qualities are not on file.

Study-level results and caveats: The multiple sclerosis patient group was slightly younger than the control group. Multiple sclerosis patients had significantly lower normalized Chao1 diversity than controls, a result that suggests substantial peripheral T-cell clonal expansion. Direct clustering with F measure showed strong co-clustering of samples prepared in the same batch, prompting a batch-effect correction. Significantly higher frequencies in patients than in controls were found for roughly 5 TRBV segments, including TRBV5-6, TRBV5-1 and TRBV20-1.

The library was prepared using PCR. TCRdb records Illumina HiSeq 2500 as the sequencer. To reduce PCR and sequencing biases, unique molecular identifiers were built into the TCR beta cDNA libraries. Roughly 500,000 cDNA molecules were obtained for every 1 to 10 million input T cells, so each molecule roughly corresponded to one T cell. Patient libraries were prepared and sequenced with the same protocol used for the earlier healthy control dataset. Within a given batch, samples were prepared together, multiplexed and sequenced on the same HiSeq lane. As for the authors' bioinformatics: Raw barcoded reads were processed with MIGEC, and single-read molecular identifier groups were discarded before consensus assembly and CDR3 extraction. Clonotype tables were post-analysed with VDJtools, normalizing diversity by down-sampling all datasets to the smallest sample size. Repertoire overlap clustering matched CDR3 amino acid but not nucleotide sequences to correct batch-related cross-sample contamination. TCRdb's own reprocessing of the public reads used fastp at Q25 and MiXCR and kept productive beta chains. Every distinct CDR3 protein forms one entry, paired with its most common genes and DNA. V and J calls and clone size were set by TCRdb, not the authors. Within this sample are under 900,000 distinct CDR3 sequences, with roughly 50% of them counted one time only. Together, the top ten hold 4.6% of the sample.

Trimming costs V 0 bases and J 1 base, and their ends lie 6 bases apart. Via the germline V gene (reference sequence), CDR1 is DFQATT and CDR2 SNEGSKA. Counted from cysteine to phenylalanine, this CDR3 has 13 amino acids. This entry keeps only the CDR3 DNA: 39 bases, framed from base 1. To demonstrate the VDJtools post-analysis software, TCR beta repertoires were profiled from the peripheral blood of 10 to 15 young patients with multiple sclerosis. Multiple sclerosis patients were children and adolescents aged about 6 to 15 years. Source material: blood. The origin of this receptor is a girl under 18 with multiple sclerosis. The rearranged segments are TRBV20-1 and TRBJ1-1; the D region possibly corresponds to TRBD1 (6 bases align). DNA sequence: TGCAGTGCTAGAGAACAGGGGAACACTGAAGCTTTCTTT. Its protein is CSAREQGNTEAFF.